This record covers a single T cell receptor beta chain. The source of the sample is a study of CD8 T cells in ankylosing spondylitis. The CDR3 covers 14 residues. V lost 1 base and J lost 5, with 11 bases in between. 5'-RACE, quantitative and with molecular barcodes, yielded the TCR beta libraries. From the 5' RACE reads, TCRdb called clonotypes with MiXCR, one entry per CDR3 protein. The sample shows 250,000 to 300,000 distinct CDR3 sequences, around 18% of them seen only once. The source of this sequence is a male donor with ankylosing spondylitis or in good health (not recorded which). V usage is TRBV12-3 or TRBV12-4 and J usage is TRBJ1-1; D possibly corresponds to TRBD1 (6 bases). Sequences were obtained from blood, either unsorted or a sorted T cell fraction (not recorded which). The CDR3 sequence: CASSLDRARTEAFF. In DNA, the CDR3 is TGTGCCAGCAGTTTAGACAGGGCTAGGACTGAAGCTTTCTTT.